These 22 T cell receptor beta chains were all obtained from the same sample, sequenced in a study of blood T cell repertoires in COVID-19. Clones were sequenced by immunoSEQ multiplex PCR, and TCRdb holds only the in-frame ones, with some missing. The data contain approximately 90,000 clones, around 86% of them seen just once; the ten biggest clones take up 3% to 3.5%. Specimen: peripheral blood. These receptor sequences come from a woman aged 70-85 years with acute or convalescent COVID-19.

This sequence joins TRBV19 and TRBJ2-2; D is possibly TRBD1 (6 bases). The CDR3 spans 15 residues. V lost 5 bases and J lost 1, with 11 bases in between. Germline values: CDR1 LNHDA, CDR2 SQIVND (reference sequence). This CDR3 reads CASSRSGQNTGELFF. In DNA form, the CDR3 reads TGTGCCAGTAGTCGATCGGGACAGAACACCGGGGAGCTGTTTTTT.

The V gene is TRBV28, the J gene TRBJ1-6; D is unclear. This CDR3 region has 17 residues. The V gene's germline CDR1 is MDHEN and CDR2 SYDVKM. V gave up 4 bases and J gave up 7 bases, with 20 bases separating them. This CDR3 is CASSSLSTRSWNSPLHF. The CDR3 nucleotides are TGTGCCAGCAGTTCTCTATCGACCAGGTCATGGAATTCACCCCTCCACTTT.

This sequence joins TRBV27 and TRBJ2-1; D gene uncertain. Germline V CDR1 and CDR2: MNHEY, SMNVEV (reference sequence). The CDR3 runs to 14 residues. With 5 bases removed from V and 8 bases from J, the gap between germline ends came to 16 bases. The CDR3 coding sequence is TGTGCCAGCAGTCGACGCCCCCACGAGGATGAGCAGTTCTTC. It yields the protein CASSRRPHEDEQFF.

The chain joins TRBV10-3 to TRBJ2-5; D perhaps matches TRBD2 (6 bases). The CDR3 sequence is 14 residues long. The V gene's germline CDR1 is ENHRY and CDR2 SYGVKD. V was cut by 4 bases and J by 4 bases, with 13 bases left in between. The DNA for the CDR3 is TGTGCCATCAGTGCCGGAGGGCCGATAGAGACCCAGTACTTC. Translated: CAISAGGPIETQYF.

The rearrangement links TRBV5-4 to TRBJ1-1; TRBD1 agrees at 7 bases. V shed 2 bases, J shed 1 base, and the junction held 5 bases outside the gene matches. The CDR3 has 15 amino acids. Germline CDR1 is SGHNT and CDR2 is YYREEE (reference sequence). The DNA of the CDR3 is TGTGCCAGCAGCTTACGACAGGGTGGGAACACTGAAGCTTTCTTT. It is translated as CASSLRQGGNTEAFF. Full variable domain (outside the CDR3, taken from reference TRBV5-4 and TRBJ1-1): ETGVTQSPTHLIKTRGQQVTLRCSSQSGHNTVSWYQQALGQGPQFIFQYYREEENGRGNFPPRFSGLQFPNYSSELNVNALELDDSALYLCASSLRQGGNTEAFFGQGTRLTVV.

The chain recombines TRBV4-1 with TRBJ1-2; perhaps TRBD1 as D (5 bases). The V and J ends lost 0 bases and 5 bases respectively, with 10 bases between them. This CDR3 comprises 14 residues. Germline CDR1 and CDR2: MGHRA and YSYEKL. The CDR3: CASSQDRGTYGYTF. CDR3 DNA: TGCGCCAGCAGCCAAGACCGTGGGACTTATGGCTACACCTTC.

The chain links TRBV27 to TRBJ2-4, with 8 bases identical to TRBD2. V lost 2 bases to trimming and J lost 0 bases; unmatched junction nucleotides: 3. This CDR3 is 16 amino acids long. The germline V gene has CDR1 MNHEY and CDR2 SMNVEV (reference sequence). As DNA, the CDR3 is TGTGCCAGCAGTTTAGCGGGGGGATTAGCCAAAAACATTCAGTACTTC. Translating it yields CASSLAGGLAKNIQYF.

The chain has TRBV18 and TRBJ1-1; tentative D call: TRBD1 (6 bases). Germline CDR1 is KGHSH and CDR2 is LQKENI. CDR3 length: 17 residues. The V end lost 3 bases, the J end lost 0 bases, and 17 bases lay between the germline ends. The CDR3 here is CASSPLGAGALNTEAFF. CDR3 bases: TGTGCCAGCTCACCCCTGGGGGCCGGGGCTTTGAACACTGAAGCTTTCTTT.

The chain is built from TRBV24-1 and TRBJ1-2; TRBD1 agrees at 8 bases. With V trimmed by 7 bases and J by 5 bases, 8 bases remained unmatched. There are 14 residues in the CDR3. CDR1 is KGHDR and CDR2 is SFDVKD in the germline V gene. The CDR3: CATSRGQGSYGYTF. The DNA for the CDR3 is TGTGCCACCAGCCGAGGACAGGGATCGTATGGCTACACCTTC.

The chain joins TRBV5-4 to TRBJ1-2, with a weak D call TRBD1 (5 bases). V lost 4 bases to trimming and J lost 14 bases, with 21 bases between them. Germline V lookup: CDR1 SGHNT, CDR2 YYREEE (reference sequence). This CDR3 is built from 13 residues. This CDR3 is CASSPRWGEEWTF. CDR3 coding DNA: TGTGCCAGCAGCCCACGGTGGGGGGAGGAGTGGACCTTC.

This chain joins TRBV18 and TRBJ1-2, with D uncertain. Trimming stripped 3 bases from V and 4 bases from J, with 12 bases between. The germline V gene has CDR1 KGHSH and CDR2 LQKENI. This CDR3 has 14 amino acids. CDR3 amino acids: CASSPQAETYGYTF. The DNA for the CDR3 is TGTGCCAGCTCACCCCAGGCAGAAACCTATGGCTACACCTTC.

This clone was seen just once. The chain combines TRBV3-1 (or the pseudogene TRBV3-2) with TRBJ1-1, with D hard to call. The CDR3 totals 12 residues. Germline values: CDR1 LGHDT, CDR2 YNNKEL (reference sequence). V dropped 4 bases and J dropped 0 bases, with 3 bases sitting between them. The CDR3 nucleotides read TGTGCCAGCAGCCCTATGAACACTGAAGCTTTCTTT. This gives the protein CASSPMNTEAFF.

The J gene is TRBJ2-5, the V gene TRBV7-9, with 8 bases that match TRBD2. The V gene end was trimmed by 2 bases and the J gene end by 5 bases; junction bases not matched to a gene: 7. Germline CDR1 SEHNR, CDR2 FQNEAQ (reference sequence). CDR3 size: 15 residues. CDR3 nucleotide sequence: TGTGCCAGCAGCTTAACGAGCGGGGGTGCGGAGACCCAGTACTTC. It yields the protein CASSLTSGGAETQYF.

The V call is TRBV5-4, the J call TRBJ1-6; D possibly corresponds to TRBD1 (5 bases). Germline V gene data show CDR1 as SGHNT and CDR2 as YYREEE (reference sequence). The CDR3 loop spans 10 amino acids. V was cut by 7 bases and J by 12 bases, with 8 bases left in between. The CDR3 reads CASGRVPLHF. Here the CDR3 DNA reads TGTGCCAGCGGCAGGGTACCCCTCCACTTT. The full variable domain, in which reference TRBV5-4 and TRBJ1-6 provide the parts outside the CDR3, is ETGVTQSPTHLIKTRGQQVTLRCSSQSGHNTVSWYQQALGQGPQFIFQYYREEENGRGNFPPRFSGLQFPNYSSELNVNALELDDSALYLCASGRVPLHFGNGTRLTVT.

The V and J genes are TRBV2 and TRBJ2-3, with D unclear. V dropped 6 bases and J dropped 0 bases, with 4 bases sitting between them. Germline lookup yields CDR1 SNHLY and CDR2 FYNNEI. This CDR3 contains 12 residues. In DNA form, the CDR3 reads TGTGCCAGCAGCTATAGCACAGATACGCAGTATTTT. Translating it yields CASSYSTDTQYF.

The V call is TRBV11-2, the J call TRBJ1-5; D uncertain. The CDR3 is 14 residues long. V lost 6 bases, J lost 4 bases, and 13 bases lay in between. The germline gives CDR1 SGHAT, CDR2 FQNNGV. CDR3 coding DNA: TGTGCCAGCAGTCTTGAGGCCGGGAATCAGCCCCAGCATTTT. Translation: CASSLEAGNQPQHF.

CDR3 nucleotides: TGTGCCAGCAGACCGGGCTCTGGAAACACCATATATTTT. Translated: CASRPGSGNTIYF. The chain is built from TRBV27 and TRBJ1-3; D call uncertain. The CDR3 is made up of 13 amino acids. V was pared by 6 bases and J by 0 bases, with 6 bases between. Germline loops: CDR1 MNHEY, CDR2 SMNVEV (reference sequence).

The rearrangement links TRBV6-5 to TRBJ1-2; D perhaps matches TRBD1 (6 bases). Looked up from germline, CDR1 is MNHEY and CDR2 is SVGAGI. The V and J ends lost 7 bases and 4 bases respectively, with 16 bases between them. This CDR3 contains 14 residues. CDR3 in amino acids: CASILLGGAYGYTF. The CDR3 nucleotides are TGTGCCAGCATTCTCTTGGGGGGGGCCTATGGCTACACCTTC.

The chain joins TRBV6-5 to TRBJ1-1; D is uncertain. The CDR3 spans 13 residues. Per the germline V gene, CDR1 is MNHEY and CDR2 is SVGAGI. V was clipped by 7 bases and J by 3 bases, with 12 bases between them. CDR3 sequence: CASTLGRDTEAFF. The CDR3, as DNA: TGTGCCAGCACCCTCGGGCGGGACACTGAAGCTTTCTTT.

The chain employs TRBV27 and TRBJ1-6; D is unclear. Trimming removed 3 bases at V and 5 bases at J, with 11 bases between. Per the germline V gene, CDR1 is MNHEY and CDR2 is SMNVEV (reference sequence). There are 15 residues in the CDR3. CDR3 sequence (DNA): TGTGCCAGCAGTTTCGCGGTTGCGGATAATTCACCCCTCCACTTT. Protein product: CASSFAVADNSPLHF.

V usage is TRBV27 and J usage is TRBJ2-6, with 7 bases identical to TRBD1. Germline V CDR1 and CDR2: MNHEY, SMNVEV (reference sequence). V gave up 5 bases and J gave up 1 base; unmatched junction bases: 8. This CDR3 spans 17 amino acids. The CDR3 sequence is CASSKGAQGSGANVLTF. CDR3 DNA sequence: TGTGCCAGCAGTAAGGGAGCACAGGGGTCTGGGGCCAACGTCCTGACTTTC. Looking up the rest from reference TRBV27 and TRBJ2-6 gives the full variable domain: EAQVTQNPRYLITVTGKKLTVTCSQNMNHEYMSWYRQDPGLGLRQIYYSMNVEVTDKGDVPEGYKVSRKEKRNFPLILESPSPNQTSLYFCASSKGAQGSGANVLTFGAGSRLTVL.

A few counts support this clone. CDR3 residues: CASSEDLPYRGPGNTIYF. Written as DNA, the CDR3 is TGTGCCAGCAGTGAAGACCTACCCTACAGGGGACCTGGAAACACCATATATTTT. This chain uses TRBV6-1 with TRBJ1-3, with 7 bases identical to TRBD1. The V gene end was trimmed by 1 base and the J gene end by 2 bases; junction bases not matched to a gene: 11. Germline V gene data show CDR1 as MNHNS and CDR2 as SASEGT. The CDR3 runs to 18 residues.